Shown below are 3 T cell receptor beta chains from a single sample sequenced in a study of neoadjuvant anti-PD-1 for oral cavity cancer. Documented time point: after neoadjuvant nivolumab, at surgical resection. The method was immunoSEQ multiplex PCR; TCRdb's version includes in-frame clones alone and lacks a portion of them. The sample records more than 8,000 clones, 50% to 80% being singletons. This specimen was PBMCs, taken after nivolumab (anti-PD-1) treatment. Receptors were obtained from a person between 40 and 80 years old with oral cavity squamous cell carcinoma.

V is TRBV7-6 and J is TRBJ2-7; the D gene is possibly TRBD2 (6 bases). V lost 0 bases, J lost 0 bases, and 12 bases lay in between. Germline V gene lookup returns CDR1 SGHVS and CDR2 FNYEAQ. The CDR3 sequence is 16 residues long. DNA for the CDR3: TGTGCCAGCAGCTTAGCCCCCGACGGGAGCTCCTACGAGCAGTACTTC. Its translation: CASSLAPDGSSYEQYF.

The rearrangement uses TRBV14 and TRBJ1-1; tentatively, D is TRBD1 (5 bases). The CDR3 is made up of 14 amino acids. V shed 3 bases and J shed 5 bases, with 13 bases lying between them. The germline V gene has CDR1 SGHDN and CDR2 FVKESK. DNA for the CDR3: TGTGCCAGCAGCCATACAGGAGGAAGGACTGAAGCTTTCTTT. Its translation: CASSHTGGRTEAFF.

The gene calls are TRBV29-1 and TRBJ2-3; D is undetermined. V lost 3 bases to trimming and J lost 5 bases, with 18 bases between them. Per germline, CDR1 SQVTM and CDR2 ANQGSEA. CDR3 length equals 15 residues. The CDR3, as DNA: TGCAGCGTTGATCCTTATTTCAAGGTAGGAGATACGCAGTATTTT. Residues: CSVDPYFKVGDTQYF.